The T cell receptor (beta chain) under discussion was sequenced for a study of T cells in Graves' hyperthyroidism and ophthalmopathy. Study in general: Once the initial diagnosis was made, peripheral blood was obtained before any treatment. Study results and limitations: Ophthalmopathy was told apart from stable hyperthyroidism by a 13 V-J model.

The CDR3 is made up of 12 amino acids. Trimming shortened V by 6 bases and J by 4 bases, and 10 bases separated the two germline ends. This clonotype has a count of ten or more. Antigen: not known. Amplification of TCR beta CDR3 regions used RNA as the template. A first-round RT-PCR of the TCR CDR3 used the HTBI primer set. Each CDR3 protein is one row after TCRdb ran MiXCR on the multiplex PCR reads. The profile shows around 250,000 distinct CDR3 sequences, approximately 14% of them singletons. Before ophthalmopathy appeared, progressors gave blood at initial hyperthyroidism diagnosis. The receptor's source is a woman in her 40s with Graves' hyperthyroidism that later progressed to Graves' ophthalmopathy. This rearrangement joins TRBV12-3 or TRBV12-4 to TRBJ2-7, with TRBD2 as a possible D gene (5 bases). Specimen: blood. The CDR3 DNA reads TGTGCCAGCAGGAGAGGGTTTTACGAGCAGTACTTC. It yields the protein CASRRGFYEQYF.